These 10 T cell receptor beta chains were sequenced from one sample in a study of Ad26.COV2.S vaccination and SARS-CoV-2 variants. The assay was immunoSEQ multiplex PCR, and TCRdb's table has in-frame clones only and misses some. In the table there are roughly 300,000 clones, 88% of which are singletons. Treatment defined: approximately 18 received Ad26.COV2.S at low or high dose, single or two shots; about 5 received placebo; per-sample allocation not given. All samples were drawn on day 63, counting from the first vaccine or placebo injection. This material consisted of peripheral blood, taken in a trial of Ad26.COV2.S vaccine versus placebo. All receptors come from a person between 18 and 60 years old who received the Ad26.COV2.S COVID-19 vaccine or a placebo.

This chain joins TRBV5-1 and TRBJ2-7; D is possibly TRBD1 (7 bases). The CDR3 runs 14 residues. CDR1 SGHRS and CDR2 YFSETQ come from the germline V gene. V lost 2 bases, J lost 5 bases, and 14 bases lay in between. CDR3 sequence: CASSFRRGPHEQYF. In DNA, the CDR3 is TGCGCCAGCAGCTTTAGGAGGGGGCCACACGAGCAGTACTTC.

The chain links TRBV6-5 to TRBJ1-2; no reliable D call. Germline CDR1 is MNHEY and CDR2 is SVGAGI. V shed 6 bases and J shed 2 bases, with 10 bases lying between them. The CDR3 is 13 amino acids. CDR3 region: CASRTTTNYGYTF. In nucleotides, the CDR3 is TGTGCCAGCAGGACAACAACCAACTATGGCTACACCTTC.

This clone was observed a few times. The DNA of the CDR3 is TGTGCCAGCAGCGCCTCGACAGGGAACTATGGCTACACCTTC. Amino acids: CASSASTGNYGYTF. The chain combines TRBV9 with TRBJ1-2, with 7 bases lining up with TRBD1. V was pared by 3 bases and J by 2 bases, with 4 bases of the junction left unmatched. CDR1 and CDR2 (germline): SGDLS, YYNGEE. The CDR3 is made up of 14 amino acids. Using reference TRBV9 and TRBJ1-2 for the parts outside the CDR3, the full variable domain is DSGVTQTPKHLITATGQRVTLRCSPRSGDLSVYWYQQSLDQGLQFLIQYYNGEERAKGNILERFSAQQFPDLHSELNLSSLELGDSALYFCASSASTGNYGYTFGSGTRLTVV.

This clone appeared a few times. The V gene is TRBV5-4, the J gene TRBJ2-7; TRBD1 aligns across 7 bases. CDR1 is SGHNT, CDR2 YYREEE, per germline (reference sequence). Trimming took 3 bases from V and 2 from J; bases not matched to a gene: 5. The CDR3 runs 14 residues. The chain's CDR3 is CASSSRDSPYEQYF. The CDR3 bases are TGTGCCAGCAGCTCCCGGGACAGTCCCTACGAGCAGTACTTC.

The chain links TRBV4-3 to TRBJ2-1; 8 nucleotides agree with TRBD2. CDR3 size: 13 residues. Per the germline V gene, CDR1 is LGHNA and CDR2 is YSLEER. V dropped 5 bases and J dropped 7; count of bases not matched to a gene: 4. The CDR3 region has the DNA TGCGCCAGCAGCGCCGCGGGGGGTAATGAGCAGTTCTTC. Amino acids: CASSAAGGNEQFF.

This clone was recorded only once. The chain uses TRBV9 and TRBJ2-5; 10 bases fit TRBD2. CDR3 length: 15 amino acids. CDR1 is SGDLS and CDR2 is YYNGEE in the germline V gene. The V and J ends lost 1 base and 5 bases, in that order; junction bases with no gene match: 5. This CDR3 is CASSVTLAGAETQYF. Here the CDR3 DNA reads TGTGCCAGCAGCGTAACTCTAGCGGGAGCGGAGACCCAGTACTTC. Looking up the rest from reference TRBV9 and TRBJ2-5 gives the full variable domain: DSGVTQTPKHLITATGQRVTLRCSPRSGDLSVYWYQQSLDQGLQFLIQYYNGEERAKGNILERFSAQQFPDLHSELNLSSLELGDSALYFCASSVTLAGAETQYFGPGTRLLVL.

This rearrangement joins TRBV9 to TRBJ1-1, with a tentative D call TRBD1 (5 bases). Germline CDR1 is SGDLS and CDR2 is YYNGEE. The CDR3 totals 14 residues. With 4 bases removed from V and 5 bases from J, the gap between germline ends came to 15 bases. The CDR3 DNA sequence: TGTGCCAGCAGCCCCATATCTCGGGGGACTGAAGCTTTCTTT. Its protein is CASSPISRGTEAFF.

V is TRBV3-1 (or the pseudogene TRBV3-2) and J is TRBJ1-5; no reliable D call. V lost 1 base to trimming and J lost 0 bases, with 4 bases between them. This CDR3 comprises 14 residues. The V gene's germline CDR1 is LGHDT and CDR2 YNNKEL (reference sequence). CDR3 sequence: CASSQGLSNQPQHF. CDR3 nucleotides: TGTGCCAGCAGCCAAGGCCTTAGCAATCAGCCCCAGCATTTT.

The chain uses TRBV6-2 or TRBV6-3 and TRBJ2-2; weak D call: TRBD1 (5 bases). The length of the CDR3 is 17 residues. In germline, CDR1 is MNHEY, CDR2 SVGEGT. Deletions cut 0 bases from V and 1 base from J, with 12 bases between. CDR3 residues: CASSYSLDTWNTGELFF. CDR3 sequence (DNA): TGTGCCAGCAGTTACTCACTGGACACTTGGAACACCGGGGAGCTGTTTTTT.

The chain is built from TRBV5-1 and TRBJ2-2, with D tentatively TRBD1 (6 bases). Germline V CDR1 and CDR2: SGHRS, YFSETQ. The CDR3 covers 15 residues. V gave up 5 bases and J gave up 6 bases, with 17 bases separating them. CDR3 in amino acids: CASSVSTGSPGELFF. The CDR3 DNA reads as TGCGCCAGCAGTGTATCCACAGGGAGTCCCGGGGAGCTGTTTTTT.